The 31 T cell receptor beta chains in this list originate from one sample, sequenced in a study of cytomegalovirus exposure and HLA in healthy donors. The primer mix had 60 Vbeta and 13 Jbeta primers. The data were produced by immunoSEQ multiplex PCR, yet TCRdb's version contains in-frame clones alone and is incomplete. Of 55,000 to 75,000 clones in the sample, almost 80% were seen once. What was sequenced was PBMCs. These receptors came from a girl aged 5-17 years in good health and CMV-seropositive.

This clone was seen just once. CDR3 region: CASSGQATGELFF. Here the CDR3 DNA reads TGTGCCAGCAGCGGACAGGCGACCGGGGAGCTGTTTTTT. This sequence joins TRBV11-2 and TRBJ2-2; 7 bases match TRBD1. This CDR3 contains 13 residues. Trimming at V came to 5 bases and at J to 5 bases, leaving 2 bases not matched to a gene. The germline V gene encodes CDR1 SGHAT and CDR2 FQNNGV.

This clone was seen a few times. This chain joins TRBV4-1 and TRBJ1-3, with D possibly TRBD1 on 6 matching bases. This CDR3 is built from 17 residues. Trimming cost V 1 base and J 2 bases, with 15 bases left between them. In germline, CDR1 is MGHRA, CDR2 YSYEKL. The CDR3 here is CASSQGWGQSTGNTIYF. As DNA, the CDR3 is TGCGCCAGCAGCCAAGGCTGGGGGCAGAGCACTGGAAACACCATATATTTT.

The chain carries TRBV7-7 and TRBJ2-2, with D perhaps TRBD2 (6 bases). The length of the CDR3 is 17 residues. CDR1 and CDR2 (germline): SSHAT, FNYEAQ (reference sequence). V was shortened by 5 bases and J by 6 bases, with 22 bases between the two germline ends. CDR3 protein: CASSPISGTLTSGELFF. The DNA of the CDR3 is TGTGCCAGCAGCCCTATTAGCGGAACCCTTACGTCCGGGGAGCTGTTTTTT.

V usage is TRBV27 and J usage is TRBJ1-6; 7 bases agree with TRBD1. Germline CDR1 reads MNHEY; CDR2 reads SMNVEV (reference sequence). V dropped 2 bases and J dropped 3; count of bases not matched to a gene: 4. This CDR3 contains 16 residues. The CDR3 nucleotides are TGTGCCAGCAGTTTAATCTGGACAGGCTATAATTCACCCCTCCACTTT. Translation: CASSLIWTGYNSPLHF.

CDR3 DNA: TGTGCCAGCAGCCTAATAGAAGGGGATAGCAATCAGCCCCAGCATTTT. Encoded protein: CASSLIEGDSNQPQHF. V and J are TRBV28 and TRBJ1-5, with D possibly matching TRBD1 (5 bases). CDR1 is MDHEN, CDR2 SYDVKM, per germline. Trimming removed 6 bases from V and 0 bases from J, with 15 bases in between. This CDR3 is built from 16 residues. Combining the CDR3 with reference TRBV28 and TRBJ1-5 gives the whole variable domain DVKVTQSSRYLVKRTGEKVFLECVQDMDHENMFWYRQDPGLGLRLIYFSYDVKMKEKGDIPEGYSVSREKKERFSLILESASTNQTSMYLCASSLIEGDSNQPQHFGDGTRLSIL.

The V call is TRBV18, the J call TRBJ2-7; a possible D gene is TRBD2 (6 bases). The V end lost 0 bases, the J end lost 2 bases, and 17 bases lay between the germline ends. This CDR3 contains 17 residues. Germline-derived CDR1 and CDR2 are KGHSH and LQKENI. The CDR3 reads CASSPPQSGGFTYEQYF. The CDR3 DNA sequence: TGTGCCAGCTCACCACCACAATCCGGGGGTTTTACCTACGAGCAGTACTTC.

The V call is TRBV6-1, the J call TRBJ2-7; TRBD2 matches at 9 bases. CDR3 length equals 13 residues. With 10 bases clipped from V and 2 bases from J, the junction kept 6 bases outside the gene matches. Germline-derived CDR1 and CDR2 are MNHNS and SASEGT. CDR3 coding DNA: TGTGCCACCCGACTAGCGGACGCCTACGAGCAGTACTTC. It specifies CATRLADAYEQYF.

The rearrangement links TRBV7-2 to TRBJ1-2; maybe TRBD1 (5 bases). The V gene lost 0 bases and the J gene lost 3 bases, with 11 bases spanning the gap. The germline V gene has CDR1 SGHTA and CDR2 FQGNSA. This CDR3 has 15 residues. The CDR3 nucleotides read TGTGCCAGCAGCTTAGCAGGGGTGGGGTACTATGGCTACACCTTC. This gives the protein CASSLAGVGYYGYTF.

The CDR3 region is CASGQGPSTGELFF. The CDR3 region has the DNA TGTGCCAGCGGACAGGGCCCGAGCACCGGGGAGCTGTTTTTT. The chain employs TRBV5-8 and TRBJ2-2; TRBD1 matches at 8 bases. V shed 7 bases and J 4 bases; nucleotides not matched to a gene: 6. There are 14 residues in the CDR3. Germline assignment: CDR1 SGHTS and CDR2 YDEGEE.

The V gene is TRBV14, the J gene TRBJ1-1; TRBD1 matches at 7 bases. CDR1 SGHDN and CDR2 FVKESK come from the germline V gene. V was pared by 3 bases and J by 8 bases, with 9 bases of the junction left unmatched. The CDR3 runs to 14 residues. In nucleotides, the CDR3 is TGTGCCAGCAGCCAGGAACAGGGGTGGAACGAAGCTTTCTTT. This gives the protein CASSQEQGWNEAFF.

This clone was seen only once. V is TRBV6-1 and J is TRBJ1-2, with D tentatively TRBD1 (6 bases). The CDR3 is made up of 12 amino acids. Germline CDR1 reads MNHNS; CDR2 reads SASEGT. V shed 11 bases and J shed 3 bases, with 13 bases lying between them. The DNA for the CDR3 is TGTGCCTCCCCGGACAGCCACTATGGCTACACCTTC. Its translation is CASPDSHYGYTF.

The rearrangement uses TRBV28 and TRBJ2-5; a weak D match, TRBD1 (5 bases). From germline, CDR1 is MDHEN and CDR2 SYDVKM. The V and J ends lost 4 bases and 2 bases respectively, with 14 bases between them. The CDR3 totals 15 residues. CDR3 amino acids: CASSYPGAGQETQYF. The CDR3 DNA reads TGTGCCAGCAGTTACCCTGGGGCCGGACAAGAGACCCAGTACTTC. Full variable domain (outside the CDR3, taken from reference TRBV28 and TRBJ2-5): DVKVTQSSRYLVKRTGEKVFLECVQDMDHENMFWYRQDPGLGLRLIYFSYDVKMKEKGDIPEGYSVSREKKERFSLILESASTNQTSMYLCASSYPGAGQETQYFGPGTRLLVL.

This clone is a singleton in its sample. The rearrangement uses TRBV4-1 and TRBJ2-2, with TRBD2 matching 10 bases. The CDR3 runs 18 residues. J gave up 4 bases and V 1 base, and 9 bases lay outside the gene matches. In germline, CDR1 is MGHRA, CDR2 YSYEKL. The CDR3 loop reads CASSQGGLAGVGTGELFF. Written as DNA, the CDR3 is TGCGCCAGCAGCCAAGGGGGCCTAGCGGGAGTGGGCACCGGGGAGCTGTTTTTT.

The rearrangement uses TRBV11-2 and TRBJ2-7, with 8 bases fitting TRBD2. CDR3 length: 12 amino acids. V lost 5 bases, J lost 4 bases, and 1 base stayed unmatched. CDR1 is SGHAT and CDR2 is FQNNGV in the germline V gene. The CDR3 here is CASSPGGYEQYF. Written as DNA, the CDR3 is TGTGCCAGCAGCCCGGGGGGGTACGAGCAGTACTTC.

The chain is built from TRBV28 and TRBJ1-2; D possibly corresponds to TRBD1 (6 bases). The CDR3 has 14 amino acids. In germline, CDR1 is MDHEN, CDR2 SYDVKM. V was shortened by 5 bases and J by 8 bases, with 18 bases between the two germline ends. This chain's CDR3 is CASSTRQETGGYTF. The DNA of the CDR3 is TGTGCCAGCAGTACACGACAGGAAACGGGCGGCTACACCTTC.

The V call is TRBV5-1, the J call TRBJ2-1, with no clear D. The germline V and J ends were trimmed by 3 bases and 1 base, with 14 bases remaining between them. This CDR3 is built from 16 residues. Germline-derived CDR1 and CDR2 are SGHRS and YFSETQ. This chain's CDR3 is CASSWMRADSYNEQFF. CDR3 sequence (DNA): TGCGCCAGCAGCTGGATGCGCGCGGATTCCTACAATGAGCAGTTCTTC.

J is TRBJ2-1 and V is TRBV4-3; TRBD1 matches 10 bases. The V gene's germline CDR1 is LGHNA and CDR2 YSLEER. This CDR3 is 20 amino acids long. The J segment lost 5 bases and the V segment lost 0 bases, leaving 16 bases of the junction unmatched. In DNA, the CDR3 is TGCGCCAGCAGCCAAGATCAAAATTGGGTGGGACAGGGGTTCCACAATGAGCAGTTCTTC. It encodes CASSQDQNWVGQGFHNEQFF.

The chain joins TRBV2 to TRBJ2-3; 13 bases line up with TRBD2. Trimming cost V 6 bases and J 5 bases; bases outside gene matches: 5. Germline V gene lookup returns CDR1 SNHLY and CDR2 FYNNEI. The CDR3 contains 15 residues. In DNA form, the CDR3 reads TGTGCCAGCAGGGAGACTAGCGGGGGGTTAGATACGCAGTATTTT. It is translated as CASRETSGGLDTQYF.

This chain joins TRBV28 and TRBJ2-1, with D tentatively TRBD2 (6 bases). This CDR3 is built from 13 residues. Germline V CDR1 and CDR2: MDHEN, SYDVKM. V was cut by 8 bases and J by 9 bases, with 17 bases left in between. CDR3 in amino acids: CASGTAQVSEQFF. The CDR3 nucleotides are TGTGCCAGCGGGACTGCGCAGGTCAGTGAGCAGTTCTTC.

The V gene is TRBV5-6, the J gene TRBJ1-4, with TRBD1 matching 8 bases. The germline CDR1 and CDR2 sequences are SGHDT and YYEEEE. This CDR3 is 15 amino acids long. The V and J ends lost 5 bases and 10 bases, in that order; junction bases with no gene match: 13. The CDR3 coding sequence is TGTGCCAGCAGTTGGCCAGGGGGCCCTGCGGGAAAACTGTTTTTT. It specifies CASSWPGGPAGKLFF.

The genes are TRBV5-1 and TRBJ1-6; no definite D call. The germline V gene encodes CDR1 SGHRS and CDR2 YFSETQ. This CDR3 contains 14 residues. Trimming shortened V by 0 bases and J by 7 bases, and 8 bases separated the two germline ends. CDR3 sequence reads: CASSLERQNSPLHF. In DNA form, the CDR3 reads TGCGCCAGCAGCTTGGAACGACAAAATTCACCCCTCCACTTT.

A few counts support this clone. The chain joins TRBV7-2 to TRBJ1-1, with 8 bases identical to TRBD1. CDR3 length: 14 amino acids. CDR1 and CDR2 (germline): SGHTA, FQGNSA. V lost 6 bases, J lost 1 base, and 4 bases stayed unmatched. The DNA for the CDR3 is TGTGCCAGCAGACATGGACAGGGGAACACTGAAGCTTTCTTT. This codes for CASRHGQGNTEAFF. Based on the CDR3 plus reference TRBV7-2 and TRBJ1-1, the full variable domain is GAGVSQSPSNKVTEKGKDVELRCDPISGHTALYWYRQSLGQGLEFLIYFQGNSAPDKSGLPSDRFSAERTGGSVSTLTIQRTQQEDSAVYLCASRHGQGNTEAFFGQGTRLTVV.

The CDR3 loop reads CASSSLGLPPQHF. The CDR3 bases are TGTGCCAGCAGTTCATTGGGCCTCCCGCCCCAGCATTTT. The rearrangement links TRBV27 to TRBJ1-5; D not resolved. V lost 4 bases and J lost 9, with 13 bases in between. This CDR3 has 13 residues. CDR1 and CDR2 (germline): MNHEY, SMNVEV (reference sequence).

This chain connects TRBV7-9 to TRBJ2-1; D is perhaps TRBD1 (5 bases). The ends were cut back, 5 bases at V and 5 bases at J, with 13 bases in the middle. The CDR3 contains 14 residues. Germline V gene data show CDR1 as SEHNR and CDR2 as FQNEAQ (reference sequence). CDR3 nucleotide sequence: TGTGCCAGCAGCATGGGCTGGGGCCACAATGAGCAGTTCTTC. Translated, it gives CASSMGWGHNEQFF.

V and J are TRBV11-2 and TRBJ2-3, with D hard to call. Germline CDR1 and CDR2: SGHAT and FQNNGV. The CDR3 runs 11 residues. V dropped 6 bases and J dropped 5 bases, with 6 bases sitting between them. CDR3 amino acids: CASSIGDTQYF. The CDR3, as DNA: TGTGCCAGCAGTATCGGAGATACGCAGTATTTT.

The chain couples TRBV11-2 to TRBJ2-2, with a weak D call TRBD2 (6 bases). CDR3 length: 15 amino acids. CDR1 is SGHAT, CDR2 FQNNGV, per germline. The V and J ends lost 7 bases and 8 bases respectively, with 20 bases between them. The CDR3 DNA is TGTGCCAGCATCCTCACTCCGGCGGGAACGGGGGAGCTGTTTTTT. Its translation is CASILTPAGTGELFF. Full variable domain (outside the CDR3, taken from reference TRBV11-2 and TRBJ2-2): EAGVAQSPRYKIIEKRQSVAFWCNPISGHATLYWYQQILGQGPKLLIQFQNNGVVDDSQLPKDRFSAERLKGVDSTLKIQPAKLEDSAVYLCASILTPAGTGELFFGEGSRLTVL.

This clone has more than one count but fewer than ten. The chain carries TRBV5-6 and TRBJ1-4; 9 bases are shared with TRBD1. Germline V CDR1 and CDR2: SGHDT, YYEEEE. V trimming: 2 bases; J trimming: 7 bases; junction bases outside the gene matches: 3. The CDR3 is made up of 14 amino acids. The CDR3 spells CASSLQGALEKLFF. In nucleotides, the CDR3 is TGTGCCAGCAGCTTACAGGGGGCGCTTGAAAAACTGTTTTTT. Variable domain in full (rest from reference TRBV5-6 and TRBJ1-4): DAGVTQSPTHLIKTRGQQVTLRCSPKSGHDTVSWYQQALGQGPQFIFQYYEEEERQRGNFPDRFSGHQFPNYSSELNVNALLLGDSALYLCASSLQGALEKLFFGSGTQLSVL.

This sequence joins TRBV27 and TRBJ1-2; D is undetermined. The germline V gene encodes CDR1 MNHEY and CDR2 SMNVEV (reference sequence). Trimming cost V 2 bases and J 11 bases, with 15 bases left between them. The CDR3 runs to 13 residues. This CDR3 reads CASSLVGLPGYTF. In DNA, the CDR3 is TGTGCCAGCAGTTTAGTCGGCCTCCCGGGATACACCTTC.

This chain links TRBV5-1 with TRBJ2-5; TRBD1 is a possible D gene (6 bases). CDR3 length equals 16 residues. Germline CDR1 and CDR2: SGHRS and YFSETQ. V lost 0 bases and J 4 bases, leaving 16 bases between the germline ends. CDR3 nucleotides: TGCGCCAGCAGCTTGGGTGTGGGTAGGGGGAGAGAGACCCAGTACTTC. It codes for CASSLGVGRGRETQYF.

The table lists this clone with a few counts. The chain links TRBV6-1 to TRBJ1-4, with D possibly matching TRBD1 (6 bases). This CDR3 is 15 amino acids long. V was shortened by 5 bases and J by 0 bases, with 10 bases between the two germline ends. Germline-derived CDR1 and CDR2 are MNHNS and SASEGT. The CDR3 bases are TGTGCCAGCAGTCCAGACAGGACAACTAATGAAAAACTGTTTTTT. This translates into CASSPDRTTNEKLFF.

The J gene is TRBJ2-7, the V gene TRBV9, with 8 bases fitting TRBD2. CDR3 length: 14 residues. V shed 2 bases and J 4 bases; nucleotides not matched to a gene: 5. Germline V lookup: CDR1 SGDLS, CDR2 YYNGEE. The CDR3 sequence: CASSVGGDYYEQYF. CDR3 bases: TGTGCCAGCAGCGTCGGGGGGGATTATTACGAGCAGTACTTC.